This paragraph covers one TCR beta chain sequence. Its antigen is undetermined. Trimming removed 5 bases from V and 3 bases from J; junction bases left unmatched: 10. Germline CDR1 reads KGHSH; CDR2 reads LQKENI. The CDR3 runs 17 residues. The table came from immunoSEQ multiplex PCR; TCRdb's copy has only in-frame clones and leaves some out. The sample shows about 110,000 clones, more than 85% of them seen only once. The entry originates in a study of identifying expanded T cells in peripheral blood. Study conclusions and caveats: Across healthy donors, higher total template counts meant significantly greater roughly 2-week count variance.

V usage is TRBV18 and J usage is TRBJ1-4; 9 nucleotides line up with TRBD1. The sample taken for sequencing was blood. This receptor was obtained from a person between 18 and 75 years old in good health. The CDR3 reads CASSGTSTGGANEKLFF. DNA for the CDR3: TGTGCCAGCTCAGGGACATCGACAGGGGGTGCTAATGAAAAACTGTTTTTT.